Below, 29 T cell receptor beta chains from the same sample are listed, as sequenced in a study of TIL therapy for anti-PD-1-resistant metastatic lung cancer. Described time point: pre-treatment sample, taken before nivolumab and TIL therapy. The libraries were made with immunoSEQ v3. Produced via immunoSEQ multiplex PCR; TCRdb's table is partial and in-frame only. The sample consists of tens of thousands of clones, 79% of them appearing once. The sample consisted of blood, taken at baseline. These receptors all stem from a woman aged 25-85 years with non-small cell lung cancer.

The chain combines TRBV7-9 with TRBJ2-5; the D is unclear. This CDR3 is built from 17 residues. Germline CDR1 SEHNR, CDR2 FQNEAQ (reference sequence). V shed 1 base and J shed 1 base, with 16 bases lying between them. The chain's CDR3 is CASSLEGSLHGQETQYF. CDR3 bases: TGTGCCAGCAGCTTAGAGGGATCGTTACACGGCCAAGAGACCCAGTACTTC.

V and J are TRBV4-2 and TRBJ2-2; D remains ambiguous. The CDR3 runs 15 residues. Germline V lookup: CDR1 LGHNA, CDR2 YNFKEQ. Trimming removed 4 bases at V and 3 bases at J, with 12 bases between. The CDR3 DNA sequence: TGTGCCAGCAGCCGGGAATCTCGGGACACCGGGGAGCTGTTTTTT. Its translation: CASSRESRDTGELFF.

V usage is TRBV11-3 and J usage is TRBJ2-7, with 9 nucleotides matching TRBD1. The CDR3 covers 15 residues. With 5 bases clipped from V and 2 bases from J, the junction kept 7 bases outside the gene matches. Germline CDR1 is SGHNT and CDR2 is YENEEA. The CDR3 region is CASSPTGGPAYEQYF. In DNA form, the CDR3 reads TGTGCCAGCAGCCCCACAGGGGGCCCGGCCTACGAGCAGTACTTC.

V usage is TRBV14 and J usage is TRBJ2-2, with TRBD2 matching 8 bases. This CDR3 is built from 19 residues. Unmatched junction bases numbered 15, after V lost 1 base and J lost 5 bases. CDR1 and CDR2 (germline): SGHDN, FVKESK. CDR3 DNA sequence: TGTGCCAGCAGCCAAGCGCCCCGACCGGGACTAGGACCAACCGGGGAGCTGTTTTTT. Translating gives CASSQAPRPGLGPTGELFF.

The V and J genes are TRBV5-5 and TRBJ1-2; D gene unclear. CDR1 SGHKS and CDR2 YYEKEE come from the germline V gene (reference sequence). The CDR3 sequence is 16 residues long. V was cut by 2 bases and J by 2 bases, with 16 bases left in between. The CDR3, as DNA: TGTGCCAGCAGCTTAATTTCAGTCGGCAGAAACTATGGCTACACCTTC. Its translation is CASSLISVGRNYGYTF.

The chain is built from TRBV10-3 and TRBJ2-2, with D perhaps matching TRBD1 (5 bases). The CDR3 length is 15 residues. V lost 0 bases to trimming and J lost 3 bases, with 8 bases between them. CDR1 is ENHRY, CDR2 SYGVKD, per germline. The CDR3 region has the DNA TGTGCCATCAGTGAGTCGCAGGGCCACACCGGGGAGCTGTTTTTT. Protein product: CAISESQGHTGELFF.

This sequence joins TRBV5-4 and TRBJ1-1; TRBD1 aligns across 7 bases. CDR3 size: 15 residues. J was trimmed by 2 bases and V by 4 bases; bases with no gene match: 8. Germline V gene lookup returns CDR1 SGHNT and CDR2 YYREEE (reference sequence). CDR3 protein: CASSLPGQSNTEAFF. DNA of the CDR3: TGTGCCAGCAGCCTACCGGGACAGAGTAACACTGAAGCTTTCTTT. Full variable domain (missing parts from reference TRBV5-4 and TRBJ1-1): ETGVTQSPTHLIKTRGQQVTLRCSSQSGHNTVSWYQQALGQGPQFIFQYYREEENGRGNFPPRFSGLQFPNYSSELNVNALELDDSALYLCASSLPGQSNTEAFFGQGTRLTVV.

The chain uses TRBV6-1 and TRBJ2-7, with D possibly being TRBD2 (6 bases). Germline lookup yields CDR1 MNHNS and CDR2 SASEGT. V was pared by 5 bases and J by 1 base, with 15 bases between. The CDR3 is 15 amino acids. CDR3 in DNA: TGTGCCAGCAGTCTAGAATACGGGAGTTCCTACGAGCAGTACTTC. Translated: CASSLEYGSSYEQYF.

This chain connects TRBV4-2 to TRBJ2-5; either TRBD1 or TRBD2 may supply D (8 bases each). Germline loops: CDR1 LGHNA, CDR2 YNFKEQ. The V end lost 0 bases, the J end lost 2 bases, and 16 bases lay between the germline ends. This CDR3 is 17 amino acids long. In DNA form, the CDR3 reads TGTGCCAGCAGCCAAGATGGACAGGGACTAGGGCAAGAGACCCAGTACTTC. This encodes CASSQDGQGLGQETQYF.

This sequence joins TRBV6-6 and TRBJ2-3, with D perhaps TRBD2 (6 bases). V lost 7 bases, J lost 6 bases, and 17 bases lay in between. The CDR3 consists of 14 residues. Germline CDR1 and CDR2: MNHNY and SVGAGI (reference sequence). The CDR3 nucleotides read TGTGCCAGCAACCAGGGACTCCCCGTGGATACGCAGTATTTT. Translated: CASNQGLPVDTQYF.

The chain recombines TRBV6-1 with TRBJ2-3; 9 bases line up with TRBD2. Germline assignment: CDR1 MNHNS and CDR2 SASEGT. The CDR3 runs 15 residues. The V segment lost 5 bases and the J segment 2 bases; nucleotides outside the gene matches: 5. The CDR3 spells CASSIRLADTDTQYF. As DNA, the CDR3 is TGTGCCAGCAGTATACGACTAGCGGACACAGATACGCAGTATTTT.

This clone was seen a few times. The chain uses TRBV9 and TRBJ1-2, with 8 bases identical to TRBD1. Germline CDR1 reads SGDLS; CDR2 reads YYNGEE. Germline trimming cut 0 bases from V and 8 bases from J; bases unmatched to any gene: 9. The CDR3 runs to 15 residues. The CDR3 protein is CASSVDPAGGWGYTF. The CDR3 DNA sequence: TGTGCCAGCAGCGTAGATCCAGCAGGGGGCTGGGGCTACACCTTC.

This clone was detected only once. The rearrangement uses TRBV7-9 and TRBJ2-5; 8 bases agree with TRBD2. The V gene's germline CDR1 is SEHNR and CDR2 FQNEAQ (reference sequence). V shed 11 bases and J 5 bases; nucleotides not matched to a gene: 16. CDR3 size: 15 residues. The CDR3 loop reads CASKAAAGDRETQYF. The CDR3 coding sequence is TGTGCCTCCAAAGCGGCAGCGGGAGACCGGGAGACCCAGTACTTC.

The J gene is TRBJ1-1, the V gene TRBV5-8; D ambiguous. Trimming took 0 bases from V and 2 from J, leaving 5 bases between them. This CDR3 comprises 13 residues. In germline, CDR1 is SGHTS, CDR2 YDEGEE. CDR3 sequence: CASSLGPNTEAFF. The DNA of the CDR3 is TGTGCCAGCAGCTTGGGACCCAACACTGAAGCTTTCTTT.

The chain employs TRBV25-1 and TRBJ1-1; 7 nucleotides align to TRBD1. The germline V gene has CDR1 MGHDK and CDR2 SYGVNS. Unmatched junction bases numbered 10, after V lost 3 bases and J lost 6 bases. The CDR3 has 15 residues. CDR3 nucleotide sequence: TGTGCCAGCAGTGAGCTACAGGGGATCGGCCCTGAAGCTTTCTTT. Translation: CASSELQGIGPEAFF.

The rearrangement uses TRBV29-1 and TRBJ2-7; D gene uncertain. The CDR3 sequence is 13 residues long. The germline V gene has CDR1 SQVTM and CDR2 ANQGSEA. V was clipped by 1 base and J by 2 bases, with 9 bases between them. Written as DNA, the CDR3 is TGCAGCGTTGAAGGCAGTAAGGCCTACGAGCAGTACTTC. Translating gives CSVEGSKAYEQYF.

The chain employs TRBV6-1 and TRBJ1-1; D gene ambiguous. CDR1 and CDR2 (germline): MNHNS, SASEGT. CDR3 length: 11 amino acids. V gave up 6 bases and J gave up 6 bases, with 8 bases separating them. Written as DNA, the CDR3 is TGTGCCAGCAGCGTCTTATCTGAAGCTTTCTTT. It specifies CASSVLSEAFF.

This rearrangement joins TRBV11-2 to TRBJ1-1; D possibly corresponds to TRBD1 (5 bases). Trimming shortened V by 4 bases and J by 6 bases, and 12 bases separated the two germline ends. This CDR3 has 13 residues. Germline loops: CDR1 SGHAT, CDR2 FQNNGV. The CDR3 nucleotides read TGTGCCAGCAGCTCCTCCTTGGGGCCTGAAGCTTTCTTT. It yields the protein CASSSSLGPEAFF.

This clone appeared a single time. The CDR3 sequence is CASSIRGTVNSPLHF. The CDR3 DNA follows: TGTGCCAGTAGTATCCGTGGGACAGTCAATTCACCCCTCCACTTT. The V and J genes are TRBV19 and TRBJ1-6; 7 nucleotides line up with TRBD1. Germline lookup yields CDR1 LNHDA and CDR2 SQIVND (reference sequence). V gave up 3 bases and J gave up 7 bases; unmatched junction bases: 6. CDR3 length: 15 residues.

The V and J genes are TRBV28 and TRBJ2-7, with D perhaps TRBD2 (5 bases). V was pared by 8 bases and J by 12 bases, with 23 bases between. This CDR3 has 13 residues. Germline V CDR1 and CDR2: MDHEN, SYDVKM. In nucleotides, the CDR3 is TGTGCCAGCTGCCCTCCCGACTATCGAGCGGCGTACTTC. Amino acids: CASCPPDYRAAYF.

V is TRBV7-9 and J is TRBJ1-3; D not certain. Germline loops: CDR1 SEHNR, CDR2 FQNEAQ (reference sequence). V lost 5 bases, J lost 4 bases, and 6 bases lay in between. The CDR3 consists of 12 residues. The CDR3 spells CASSPNGNTIYF. CDR3 bases: TGTGCCAGCAGCCCAAACGGAAACACCATATATTTT.

The rearrangement uses TRBV5-8 and TRBJ1-2; 8 bases are shared with TRBD1. Trimming at V came to 0 bases and at J to 2 bases, leaving 3 bases not matched to a gene. Germline V CDR1 and CDR2: SGHTS, YDEGEE. This CDR3 region has 15 residues. The CDR3 bases are TGTGCCAGCAGCTTGGCAGGGACAGGCAACTATGGCTACACCTTC. It codes for CASSLAGTGNYGYTF.

The V call is TRBV7-9, the J call TRBJ1-1, with D hard to call. The CDR3 consists of 17 residues. Germline CDR1 reads SEHNR; CDR2 reads FQNEAQ (reference sequence). Trimming pared 4 bases from V and 4 bases from J, leaving 22 bases between. CDR3 protein: CASSSIGGVSTSTEAFF. The CDR3 DNA sequence: TGTGCCAGCAGCTCAATCGGCGGGGTCAGTACGAGCACTGAAGCTTTCTTT.

The chain is built from TRBV27 and TRBJ2-1, with a tentative D call TRBD2 (5 bases). Germline V gene lookup returns CDR1 MNHEY and CDR2 SMNVEV (reference sequence). There are 12 residues in the CDR3. The V gene lost 6 bases and the J gene lost 8 bases, with 11 bases spanning the gap. The CDR3: CASSGNVDEQFF. The CDR3 DNA reads TGTGCCAGCAGCGGGAACGTGGATGAGCAGTTCTTC.

This CDR3 is CASSSHGRSEAFF. The CDR3 nucleotides are TGTGCCAGCAGCTCCCACGGACGGAGTGAAGCTTTCTTT. This chain connects TRBV7-2 to TRBJ1-1; D unclear. Germline CDR1 SGHTA, CDR2 FQGNSA. V was pared by 4 bases and J by 7 bases, with 13 bases between. This CDR3 comprises 13 residues.

This sequence joins TRBV2 and TRBJ1-1; maybe TRBD1 (6 bases). The CDR3 spans 14 residues. Germline V gene sequence: CDR1 SNHLY, CDR2 FYNNEI. Trimming removed 5 bases from V and 4 bases from J, with 14 bases in between. CDR3 nucleotide sequence: TGTGCCAGCAGTCCTCGAGGGGGTCTCACTGAAGCTTTCTTT. Translated, it gives CASSPRGGLTEAFF.

The CDR3 sequence is CASSVSGNSPLHF. CDR3 DNA: TGTGCCAGCAGCGTATCCGGTAATTCACCCCTCCACTTT. The V and J genes are TRBV9 and TRBJ1-6; D unresolved. There are 13 residues in the CDR3. Deletions cut 1 base from V and 6 bases from J, with 5 bases between. Looked up from germline, CDR1 is SGDLS and CDR2 is YYNGEE. Full variable domain (remainder filled in from reference TRBV9 and TRBJ1-6): DSGVTQTPKHLITATGQRVTLRCSPRSGDLSVYWYQQSLDQGLQFLIQYYNGEERAKGNILERFSAQQFPDLHSELNLSSLELGDSALYFCASSVSGNSPLHFGNGTRLTVT.

The chain employs TRBV6-5 and TRBJ2-1, with D unresolved. The CDR3 is 13 residues long. Looked up from germline, CDR1 is MNHEY and CDR2 is SVGAGI. Trimming took off 1 base at V and 9 bases at J, with 10 bases between the two ends. CDR3 region: CASSYFRGGEQFF. The CDR3 nucleotides are TGTGCCAGCAGTTACTTTAGAGGCGGTGAGCAGTTCTTC.

This rearrangement joins TRBV28 to TRBJ1-5; TRBD1 agrees at 7 bases. The germline gives CDR1 MDHEN, CDR2 SYDVKM. The trim removed 6 bases at V and 2 bases at J, leaving 4 bases unmatched. This CDR3 comprises 14 residues. The CDR3 sequence: CASSEGQGNQPQHF. The DNA for the CDR3 is TGTGCCAGCAGCGAAGGACAGGGCAATCAGCCCCAGCATTTT. Combining the CDR3 with reference TRBV28 and TRBJ1-5 gives the whole variable domain DVKVTQSSRYLVKRTGEKVFLECVQDMDHENMFWYRQDPGLGLRLIYFSYDVKMKEKGDIPEGYSVSREKKERFSLILESASTNQTSMYLCASSEGQGNQPQHFGDGTRLSIL.